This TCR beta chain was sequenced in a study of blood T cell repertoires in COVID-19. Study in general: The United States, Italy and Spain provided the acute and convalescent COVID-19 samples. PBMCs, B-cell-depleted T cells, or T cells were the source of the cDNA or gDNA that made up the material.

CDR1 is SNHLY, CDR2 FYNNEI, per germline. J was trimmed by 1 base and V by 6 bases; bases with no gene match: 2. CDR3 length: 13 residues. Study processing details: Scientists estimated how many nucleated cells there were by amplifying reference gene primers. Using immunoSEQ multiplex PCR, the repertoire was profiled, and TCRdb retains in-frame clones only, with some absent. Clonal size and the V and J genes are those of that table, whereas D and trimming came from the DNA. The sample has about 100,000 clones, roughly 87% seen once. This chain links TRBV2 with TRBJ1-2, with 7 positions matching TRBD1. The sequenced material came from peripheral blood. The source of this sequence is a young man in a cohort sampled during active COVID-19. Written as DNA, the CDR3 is TGTGCCAGCAGGACAGGGCGTAACTATGGCTACACCTTC. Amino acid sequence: CASRTGRNYGYTF.